This T cell receptor beta chain is from a study of early T cells in non-severe SARS-CoV-2 infection. One entry per CDR3 protein results from TCRdb running MiXCR on the 5' RACE reads. The table shows about 52,000 distinct CDR3 sequences, with around 8% occurring only once. Per germline, CDR1 SNHLY and CDR2 FYNNEI. V dropped 5 bases and J dropped 3 bases, with 14 bases sitting between them. This CDR3 is built from 14 residues. The sequence was collected from an adult who was a healthcare worker with PCR-confirmed SARS-CoV-2 infection or an uninfected control (not recorded which). The V call is TRBV2, the J call TRBJ2-7, with D tentatively TRBD2 (5 bases). The material sequenced was whole blood. CDR3 in amino acids: CASSSARDYYEQYF. The CDR3 DNA is TGTGCCAGCAGTTCCGCCCGGGATTACTACGAGCAGTACTTC.